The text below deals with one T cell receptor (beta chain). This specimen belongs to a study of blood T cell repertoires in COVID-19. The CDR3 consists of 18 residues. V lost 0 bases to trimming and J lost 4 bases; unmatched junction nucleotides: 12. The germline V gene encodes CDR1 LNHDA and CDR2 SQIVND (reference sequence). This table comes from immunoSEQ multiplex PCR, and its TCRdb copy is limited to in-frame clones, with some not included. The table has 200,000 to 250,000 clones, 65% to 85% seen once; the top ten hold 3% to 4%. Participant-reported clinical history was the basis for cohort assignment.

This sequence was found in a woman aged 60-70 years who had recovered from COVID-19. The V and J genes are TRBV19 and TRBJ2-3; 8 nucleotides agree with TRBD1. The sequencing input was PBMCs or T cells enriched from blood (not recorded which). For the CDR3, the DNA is TGTGCCAGTAGTATAGACCCGCCGACAGGGGCGAGGGCAGATACGCAGTATTTT. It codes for CASSIDPPTGARADTQYF.